The 25 T cell receptor beta chains given below trace back to one sample, sequenced in a study of identical twins. One entry per CDR3 protein, called by TCRdb with MiXCR from the 5' RACE reads. Here the sample spans roughly 770,000 distinct CDR3 sequences, roughly 18% being singletons. Another study also made use of these data, one on T cells expressing NK-cell markers.

The specimen was PBMCs. The receptors shown here come from a woman aged 18-30 years in good health.

The chain has TRBV29-1 and TRBJ2-7; possibly TRBD1 or TRBD2 for D (6 bases each). Trimming removed 6 bases from V and 2 bases from J, with 20 bases in between. Germline CDR1 is SQVTM and CDR2 is ANQGSEA. CDR3 size: 15 residues. The DNA for the CDR3 is TGCAGCGTCGCCCCGATGAGGGGGGATCCCTACGAGCAGTACTTC. This codes for CSVAPMRGDPYEQYF.

The chain uses TRBV9 and TRBJ2-2; 10 bases align to TRBD2. The CDR3 loop spans 16 amino acids. Trimming removed 4 bases from V and 2 bases from J; junction bases left unmatched: 5. Germline CDR1 reads SGDLS; CDR2 reads YYNGEE. CDR3: CASSLRTSGNTGELFF. The CDR3 DNA reads TGTGCCAGCAGCCTCCGGACTAGCGGAAACACCGGGGAGCTGTTTTTT.

The table lists this clonotype with many counts. This rearrangement joins TRBV12-3 or TRBV12-4 to TRBJ2-1; D remains ambiguous. The ends were cut back, 5 bases at V and 10 bases at J, with 12 bases in the middle. CDR3 length: 12 residues. The CDR3 nucleotides read TGTGCCAGCAGTCCCGGATCCCGGGAGCAGTTCTTC. Translation gives CASSPGSREQFF.

The V gene is TRBV7-8, the J gene TRBJ2-2; D may be TRBD1 or TRBD2 (5 bases each). CDR3 length: 15 amino acids. Germline CDR1 is SGHVS and CDR2 is FQNEAQ. V lost 3 bases and J 6 bases, leaving 14 bases between the germline ends. The CDR3 sequence is CASSFDRDGAGELFF. The CDR3 nucleotides read TGTGCCAGCAGCTTCGACCGGGACGGGGCCGGGGAGCTGTTTTTT.

DNA for the CDR3: TGTGCCAGCAGCTTAGGCCGAGCGACCCAGTACTTC. This sequence encodes CASSLGRATQYF. The rearrangement joins TRBV7-9 to TRBJ2-5; D remains ambiguous. Germline-derived CDR1 and CDR2 are SEHNR and FQNEAQ (reference sequence). Trimming left V 1 base short and J 7 bases short, with 7 bases between. The CDR3 is 12 amino acids.

This clonotype has more than one count but fewer than ten. This sequence joins TRBV18 and TRBJ1-2, with D maybe TRBD1 (5 bases). The CDR3 covers 14 residues. V was shortened by 6 bases and J by 9 bases, with 20 bases between the two germline ends. The germline V gene encodes CDR1 KGHSH and CDR2 LQKENI. CDR3 protein: CASSPGRGKISYTF. In DNA form, the CDR3 reads TGTGCCAGCTCCCCGGGTCGGGGCAAGATTAGCTACACCTTC.

A word on this clonotype: A junction end diverges from the germline sequence, so it may reflect a read error. The V gene is TRBV20-1, the J gene TRBJ2-7; D unresolved. This CDR3 has 12 amino acids. CDR1 is DFQATT and CDR2 is SNEGSKA in the germline V gene (reference sequence). The DNA for the CDR3 is TGCAGTGTTAGATCAGATCGCCACGAGCAGTACTTC. Translating gives CSVRSDRHEQYF.

The genes are TRBV7-9 and TRBJ2-1; 12 bases agree with TRBD2. This CDR3 contains 15 residues. Unmatched junction bases numbered 6, after V lost 3 bases and J lost 9 bases. In germline, CDR1 is SEHNR, CDR2 FQNEAQ (reference sequence). CDR3 DNA sequence: TGTGCCAGCAGCTTCTCTCTAGCGGGAGGGCTTGAGCAGTTCTTC. It encodes CASSFSLAGGLEQFF.

The sample holds a few counts of this clonotype. The chain joins TRBV18 to TRBJ1-1; a weak D match, TRBD1 (6 bases). Germline loops: CDR1 KGHSH, CDR2 LQKENI. The germline V and J ends were trimmed by 3 bases and 4 bases, with 15 bases remaining between them. The length of the CDR3 is 15 residues. This CDR3 is CASSPIGQGFTEAFF. The CDR3 DNA reads as TGTGCCAGCTCACCTATCGGCCAGGGGTTCACTGAAGCTTTCTTT.

The sample holds a few counts of this clonotype. The chain recombines TRBV2 with TRBJ2-7, with 7 bases fitting TRBD1. Germline-derived CDR1 and CDR2 are SNHLY and FYNNEI. V trimming: 7 bases; J trimming: 2 bases; junction bases outside the gene matches: 2. The length of the CDR3 is 12 residues. The CDR3 loop is CASTGTAYEQYF. As DNA, the CDR3 is TGTGCCAGCACCGGGACAGCCTACGAGCAGTACTTC.

This clonotype was observed a handful of times. The chain recombines TRBV29-1 with TRBJ1-1, with D hard to call. CDR3 length: 13 residues. Looked up from germline, CDR1 is SQVTM and CDR2 is ANQGSEA. Trimming took 7 bases from V and 0 from J, leaving 12 bases between them. The CDR3 sequence: CSAHYDMNTEAFF. The CDR3 nucleotides are TGCAGCGCCCACTACGACATGAACACTGAAGCTTTCTTT.

This clonotype was counted ten times or more. The chain recombines TRBV10-1 with TRBJ2-3; D not resolved. Germline CDR1 WNHNN, CDR2 SYGVQD (reference sequence). Trimming took 5 bases from V and 2 from J, leaving 11 bases between them. The CDR3 extends over 14 amino acids. The CDR3 spells CASSFFDSTDTQYF. The CDR3 nucleotides read TGCGCCAGCAGTTTCTTTGATTCCACAGATACGCAGTATTTT.

V is TRBV5-4 and J is TRBJ1-6; tentatively, D is TRBD1 (5 bases). Trimming shortened V by 0 bases and J by 9 bases, and 13 bases separated the two germline ends. CDR1 is SGHNT and CDR2 is YYREEE in the germline V gene (reference sequence). The CDR3 has 15 residues. CDR3 protein: CASSLGQKISSPLHF. The CDR3 DNA reads TGTGCCAGCAGCTTGGGACAGAAGATTAGTTCACCCCTCCACTTT.

The chain combines TRBV5-5 with TRBJ2-7; no clear D gene. The germline V gene has CDR1 SGHKS and CDR2 YYEKEE (reference sequence). V shed 4 bases and J shed 0 bases, with 11 bases lying between them. The CDR3 loop spans 14 amino acids. This CDR3 is CASSPSEYSYEQYF. CDR3 coding DNA: TGTGCCAGCAGCCCCTCGGAGTACTCCTACGAGCAGTACTTC.

V usage is TRBV12-3 or TRBV12-4 and J usage is TRBJ2-6; 7 nucleotides align to TRBD1. The CDR3 is 16 amino acids. V dropped 6 bases and J dropped 2; count of bases not matched to a gene: 7. The CDR3, as DNA: TGTGCCAGCAGCCAAAGACAGGGTGCTGGGGCCAACGTCCTGACTTTC. It is translated as CASSQRQGAGANVLTF.

The table lists this clonotype with a few counts. The genes are TRBV20-1 and TRBJ2-7, with a tentative D call TRBD1 (6 bases). The CDR3 contains 14 residues. Looked up from germline, CDR1 is DFQATT and CDR2 is SNEGSKA (reference sequence). The ends were cut back, 1 base at V and 4 bases at J, with 14 bases in the middle. CDR3 loop: CSARAGQSSYEQYF. The DNA for the CDR3 is TGCAGTGCTAGAGCCGGACAGTCATCTTACGAGCAGTACTTC.

The V gene is TRBV29-1, the J gene TRBJ2-3, with 10 bases matching TRBD1. V shed 6 bases and J 1 base; nucleotides not matched to a gene: 7. This CDR3 comprises 15 residues. The germline CDR1 and CDR2 sequences are SQVTM and ANQGSEA. The CDR3 sequence is CSVDGDRGGTDTQYF. In DNA form, the CDR3 reads TGCAGCGTCGACGGGGACAGGGGTGGCACAGATACGCAGTATTTT.

This clonotype was counted a few times. The chain couples TRBV9 to TRBJ2-3, with a possible D match to TRBD1 (6 bases). CDR3 length: 16 amino acids. The germline gives CDR1 SGDLS, CDR2 YYNGEE. Trimming took off 3 bases at V and 2 bases at J, with 16 bases between the two ends. The chain's CDR3 is CASSASGWGLTDTQYF. CDR3 nucleotide sequence: TGTGCCAGCAGCGCGAGCGGCTGGGGGCTCACAGATACGCAGTATTTT. The whole variable domain, remainder taken from reference TRBV9 and TRBJ2-3, is DSGVTQTPKHLITATGQRVTLRCSPRSGDLSVYWYQQSLDQGLQFLIQYYNGEERAKGNILERFSAQQFPDLHSELNLSSLELGDSALYFCASSASGWGLTDTQYFGPGTRLTVL.

V is TRBV5-1 and J is TRBJ1-5; tentative D call: TRBD1 (6 bases). The CDR3 runs 15 residues. The ends were cut back, 5 bases at V and 4 bases at J, with 16 bases in the middle. Germline values: CDR1 SGHRS, CDR2 YFSETQ. The CDR3 nucleotides are TGCGCCAGCAGTCCCACAGGGTCGTGGAATCAGCCCCAGCATTTT. As protein: CASSPTGSWNQPQHF.

There are many counts of this clonotype. CDR3 nucleotides: TGCAGCGTCAAACCCGGGACTAGCCGGGAGACCCAGTACTTC. Protein: CSVKPGTSRETQYF. V usage is TRBV29-1 and J usage is TRBJ2-5; TRBD2 aligns across 9 bases. The J segment lost 5 bases and the V segment lost 6 bases, leaving 10 bases of the junction unmatched. The length of the CDR3 is 14 residues. Per germline, CDR1 SQVTM and CDR2 ANQGSEA. Full variable domain (rest looked up from reference TRBV29-1 and TRBJ2-5): SAVISQKPSRDICQRGTSLTIQCQVDSQVTMMFWYRQQPGQSLTLIATANQGSEATYESGFVIDKFPISRPNLTFSTLTVSNMSPEDSSIYLCSVKPGTSRETQYFGPGTRLLVL.

This clonotype was picked up a small number of times. The J gene is TRBJ2-1, the V gene TRBV3-1, with D perhaps matching TRBD2 (5 bases). V was cut by 1 base and J by 0 bases, with 13 bases left in between. Per germline, CDR1 LGHDT and CDR2 YNNKEL (reference sequence). The CDR3 runs 17 residues. In DNA, the CDR3 is TGTGCCAGCAGCCAAGTTACTAGGCTCTACTCCTACAATGAGCAGTTCTTC. Residues: CASSQVTRLYSYNEQFF.

The V call is TRBV7-9, the J call TRBJ2-1; no firm D call. Trimming removed 2 bases at V and 0 bases at J, with 11 bases between. This CDR3 has 16 residues. Germline CDR1 SEHNR, CDR2 FQNEAQ (reference sequence). CDR3: CASSLRATYSYNEQFF. CDR3 nucleotides: TGTGCCAGCAGCTTAAGGGCCACTTACTCCTACAATGAGCAGTTCTTC.

In its sample, this clonotype was seen many times. V is TRBV25-1 and J is TRBJ1-1, with D tentatively TRBD1 (5 bases). This CDR3 is built from 16 residues. The germline V gene encodes CDR1 MGHDK and CDR2 SYGVNS. V was shortened by 10 bases and J by 0 bases, with 21 bases between the two germline ends. The CDR3 sequence is CANNTPGGRVNTEAFF. The DNA for the CDR3 is TGTGCCAACAACACTCCGGGGGGACGGGTGAACACTGAAGCTTTCTTT. Variable domain in full (rest from reference TRBV25-1 and TRBJ1-1): EADIYQTPRYLVIGTGKKITLECSQTMGHDKMYWYQQDPGMELHLIHYSYGVNSTEKGDLSSESTVSRIRTEHFPLTLESARPSHTSQYLCANNTPGGRVNTEAFFGQGTRLTVV.

The chain couples TRBV5-1 to TRBJ2-3; 9 nucleotides line up with TRBD1. Germline CDR1 reads SGHRS; CDR2 reads YFSETQ. V lost 2 bases to trimming and J lost 0 bases; unmatched junction nucleotides: 4. The CDR3 covers 16 residues. CDR3 bases: TGCGCCAGCAGCTTAGTGGGGACAGGGAGCACAGATACGCAGTATTTT. Its translation is CASSLVGTGSTDTQYF.

The sample holds a few counts of this clonotype. The V and J genes are TRBV5-6 and TRBJ2-3; a weak D match, TRBD2 (5 bases). V gave up 1 base and J gave up 5 bases, with 11 bases separating them. The V gene's germline CDR1 is SGHDT and CDR2 YYEEEE. The length of the CDR3 is 14 residues. The CDR3 reads CASSLLRAIDTQYF. The CDR3 DNA reads as TGTGCCAGCAGCTTGTTGAGGGCGATAGATACGCAGTATTTT.